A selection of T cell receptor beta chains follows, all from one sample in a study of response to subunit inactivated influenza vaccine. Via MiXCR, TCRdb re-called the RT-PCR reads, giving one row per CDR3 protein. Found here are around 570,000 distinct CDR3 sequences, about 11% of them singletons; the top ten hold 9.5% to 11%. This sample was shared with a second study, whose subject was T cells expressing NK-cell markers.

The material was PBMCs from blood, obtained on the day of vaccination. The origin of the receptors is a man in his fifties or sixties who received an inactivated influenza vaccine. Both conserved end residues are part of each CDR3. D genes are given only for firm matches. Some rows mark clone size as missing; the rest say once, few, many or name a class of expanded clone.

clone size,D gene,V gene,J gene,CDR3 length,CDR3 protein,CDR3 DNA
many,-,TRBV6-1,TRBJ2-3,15,CASSEMAGTTDTQYF,TGTGCCAGCAGTGAAATGGCAGGCACCACAGATACGCAGTATTTT
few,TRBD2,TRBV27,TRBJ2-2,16,CASSLSGAGGGGELFF,TGTGCCAGCAGTTTGTCAGGGGCGGGGGGCGGCGGGGAGCTGTTTTTT
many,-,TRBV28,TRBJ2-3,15,CASSLPGFSTDTQYF,TGTGCCAGCAGTTTACCGGGGTTTAGCACAGATACGCAGTATTTT
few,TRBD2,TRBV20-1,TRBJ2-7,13,CSASGTSPYEQYF,TGCAGTGCCAGCGGGACCTCACCCTACGAGCAGTACTTC
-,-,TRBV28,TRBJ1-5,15,CASTTISGVSQPQHF,TGTGCCAGCACCACCATCTCGGGGGTCAGTCAGCCCCAGCATTTT
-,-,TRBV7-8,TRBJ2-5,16,CASTYWKGGSQETQYF,TGTGCCAGCACCTATTGGAAAGGAGGGTCCCAAGAGACCCAGTACTTC
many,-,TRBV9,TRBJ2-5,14,CASSVGGGLETQYF,TGTGCCAGCAGCGTAGGAGGGGGGCTTGAGACCCAGTACTTC
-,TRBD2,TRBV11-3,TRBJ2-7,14,CASSLGRDGGEQYF,TGTGCCAGCAGCCTAGGGAGGGATGGAGGAGAGCAGTACTTC
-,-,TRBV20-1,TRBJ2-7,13,CSVSLRGGYEQYF,TGCAGTGTTAGCCTCCGAGGGGGCTACGAGCAGTACTTC
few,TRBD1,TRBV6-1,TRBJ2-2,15,CASIPGQGSTGELFF,TGTGCCAGCATACCGGGACAGGGGAGCACCGGGGAGCTGTTTTTT
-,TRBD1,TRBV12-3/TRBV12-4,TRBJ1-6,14,CASSTGQRLSPLHF,TGTGCCAGCAGTACGGGACAGCGTCTTTCACCCCTCCACTTT
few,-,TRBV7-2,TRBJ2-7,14,CASSLGGYMGEQYF,TGTGCCAGCAGCCTCGGGGGATATATGGGGGAGCAGTACTTC
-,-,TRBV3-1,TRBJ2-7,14,CASSHLDKPYEQYF,TGTGCCAGCAGCCATCTGGACAAGCCCTACGAGCAGTACTTC
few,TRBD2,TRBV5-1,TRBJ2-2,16,CASSLDRLAHTGELFF,TGCGCCAGCAGCTTGGATAGACTAGCGCACACCGGGGAGCTGTTTTTT
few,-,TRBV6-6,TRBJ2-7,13,CASTQPGSGEQYF,TGTGCCAGCACCCAACCAGGGTCGGGCGAGCAGTACTTC
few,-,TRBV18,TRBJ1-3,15,CASSPRGTHGNTIYF,TGTGCCAGCTCACCTCGCGGGACTCATGGAAACACCATATATTTT
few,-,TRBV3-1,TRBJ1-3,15,CASSLPGRSGNTIYF,TGTGCCAGCAGCCTTCCGGGTCGCTCTGGAAACACCATATATTTT
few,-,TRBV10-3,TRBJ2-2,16,CAIRDKGLMNTGELFF,TGTGCCATCAGAGATAAGGGACTGATGAACACCGGGGAGCTGTTTTTT
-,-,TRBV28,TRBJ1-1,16,CASSLKGRLMNTEAFF,TGTGCCAGCAGTTTAAAGGGCAGGCTGATGAACACTGAAGCTTTCTTT
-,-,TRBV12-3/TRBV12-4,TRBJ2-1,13,CASSFVGENEQFF,TGTGCCAGCAGTTTTGTAGGGGAAAATGAGCAGTTCTTC
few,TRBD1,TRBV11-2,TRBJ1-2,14,CASSWRQGGHGYTF,TGTGCCAGCAGCTGGAGACAGGGTGGGCATGGCTACACCTTC
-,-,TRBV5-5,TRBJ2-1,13,CASSLVGAPEQFF,TGTGCCAGCAGCTTGGTAGGGGCCCCTGAGCAGTTCTTC
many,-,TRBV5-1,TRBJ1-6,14,CASTPGTRRSPLHF,TGCGCCAGCACCCCCGGGACACGGCGTTCACCCCTCCACTTT
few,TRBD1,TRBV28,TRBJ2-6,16,CASSAGTGPGANVLTF,TGTGCCAGCAGTGCCGGGACAGGGCCTGGGGCCAACGTCCTGACTTTC
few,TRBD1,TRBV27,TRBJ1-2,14,CASSNRGINYGYTF,TGTGCCAGCAGCAACAGGGGGATTAACTATGGCTACACCTTC
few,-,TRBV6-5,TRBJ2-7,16,CASSYSPRATSYEQYF,TGTGCCAGCAGTTACTCGCCGCGGGCAACTTCCTACGAGCAGTACTTC
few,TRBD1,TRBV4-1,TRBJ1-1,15,CASSQTGRGNTEAFF,TGCGCCAGCAGCCAGACAGGGCGGGGGAACACTGAAGCTTTCTTT
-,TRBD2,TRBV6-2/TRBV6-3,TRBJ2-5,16,CASSYSPSGIQETQYF,TGTGCCAGCAGTTACTCCCCTAGCGGAATCCAAGAGACCCAGTACTTC
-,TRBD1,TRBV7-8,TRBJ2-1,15,CASSLERGPYNEQFF,TGTGCCAGCAGCTTAGAGAGGGGGCCCTACAATGAGCAGTTCTTC
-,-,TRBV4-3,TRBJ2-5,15,CASSQGYGSGETQYF,TGCGCCAGCAGCCAAGGTTACGGGTCCGGAGAGACCCAGTACTTC
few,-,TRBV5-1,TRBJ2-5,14,CASSLAPAQETQYF,TGCGCCAGCAGCTTGGCCCCGGCGCAAGAGACCCAGTACTTC
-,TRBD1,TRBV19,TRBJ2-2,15,CASNSRTGATGELFF,TGTGCCAGTAATAGTCGGACAGGTGCGACCGGGGAGCTGTTTTTT
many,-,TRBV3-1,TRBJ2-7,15,CASSQEDRRTYEQYF,TGTGCCAGCAGCCAAGAAGACAGACGAACTTACGAGCAGTACTTC
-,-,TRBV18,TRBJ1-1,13,CASSPNENTEAFF,TGTGCCAGCTCACCCAATGAGAACACTGAAGCTTTCTTT
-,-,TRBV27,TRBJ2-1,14,CASSLFTGNNEQFF,TGTGCCAGCAGTTTATTTACAGGGAACAATGAGCAGTTCTTC
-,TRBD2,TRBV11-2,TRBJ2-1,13,CASSSGRPHEQFF,TGTGCCAGCAGCAGCGGGAGGCCACATGAGCAGTTCTTC
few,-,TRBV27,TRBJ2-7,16,CASRVVAGASSYEQYF,TGTGCCAGCAGAGTCGTGGCGGGGGCCAGCTCCTACGAGCAGTACTTC
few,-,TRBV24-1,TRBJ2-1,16,CATGDRLRGSYNEQFF,TGTGCCACTGGAGACAGGCTAAGGGGCTCCTACAATGAGCAGTTCTTC
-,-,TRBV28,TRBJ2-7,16,CASSLQRTEGSYEQYF,TGTGCCAGCAGTTTACAAAGAACAGAAGGCTCCTACGAGCAGTACTTC
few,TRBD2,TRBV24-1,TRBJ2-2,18,CATSDSRLAGGMNGELFF,TGTGCCACCAGTGATTCCCGACTAGCGGGAGGGATGAACGGGGAGCTGTTTTTT
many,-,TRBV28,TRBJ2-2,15,CASSLRGQNTGELFF,TGTGCCAGCAGTTTACGGGGGCAGAACACCGGGGAGCTGTTTTTT
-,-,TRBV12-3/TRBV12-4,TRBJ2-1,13,CASSFTGTDEQFF,TGTGCCAGCAGTTTTACAGGGACGGATGAGCAGTTCTTC
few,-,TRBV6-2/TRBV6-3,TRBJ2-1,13,CASSPLLADEQFF,TGTGCCAGCAGCCCCCTACTAGCCGATGAGCAGTTCTTC
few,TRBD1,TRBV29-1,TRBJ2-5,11,CSGDRQETQYF,TGCAGCGGGGACAGACAAGAGACCCAGTACTTC
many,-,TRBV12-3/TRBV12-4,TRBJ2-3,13,CASSFLGTDTQYF,TGTGCCAGCAGTTTTCTGGGTACAGATACGCAGTATTTT
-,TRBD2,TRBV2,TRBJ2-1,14,CASSELADWDEQFF,TGTGCCAGCAGTGAACTAGCGGACTGGGATGAGCAGTTCTTC
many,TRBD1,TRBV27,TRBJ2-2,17,CASSHPATGANTGELFF,TGTGCCAGCAGTCATCCGGCGACAGGGGCGAACACCGGGGAGCTGTTTTTT
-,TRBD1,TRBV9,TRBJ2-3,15,CASSQGGQGAYTQYF,TGTGCCAGCAGCCAAGGGGGACAGGGGGCTTATACGCAGTATTTT
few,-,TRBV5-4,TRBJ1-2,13,CASSLDSPGGYTF,TGTGCCAGCAGCTTAGACAGCCCGGGGGGCTACACCTTC
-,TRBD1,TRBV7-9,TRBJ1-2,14,CASSLGQAYYGYTF,TGTGCCAGCAGCTTGGGACAGGCCTACTATGGCTACACCTTC
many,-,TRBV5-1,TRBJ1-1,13,CASSEQGNTEAFF,TGCGCCAGCAGCGAACAGGGGAACACTGAAGCTTTCTTT
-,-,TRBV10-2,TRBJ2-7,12,CASSDGIYEQYF,TGCGCCAGCAGTGACGGTATCTACGAGCAGTACTTC
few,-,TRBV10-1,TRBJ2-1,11,CASSESGEQFF,TGCGCCAGCAGTGAATCGGGTGAGCAGTTCTTC
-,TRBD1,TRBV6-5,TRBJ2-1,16,CASIRGGTGNNNEQFF,TGTGCCAGCATTAGAGGCGGGACAGGGAATAACAATGAGCAGTTCTTC
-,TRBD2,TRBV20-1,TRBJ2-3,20,CSASAHRLAGGPILPDTQYF,TGCAGTGCTAGCGCTCATCGGCTAGCGGGAGGGCCGATTTTGCCAGATACGCAGTATTTT